What follows are 24 T cell receptor beta chains derived from one specimen sequenced in a study of Graves' ophthalmopathy and Graves' hyperthyroidism. Transcripts of RNA were the source for amplifying TCR beta CDR3 regions. After a first-round RT-PCR with HTBI primers, a second-round multiplex PCR was run. In TCRdb, the multiplex PCR reads were re-called with MiXCR into one record per CDR3 protein. The sample lists roughly 610,000 distinct CDR3 sequences, roughly 20% occurring once. The sample consisted of peripheral blood. All receptors derive from a woman between 18 and 29 years old with stable Graves' hyperthyroidism. Some clones in this sample may be carry-over from other donors' samples.

This clonotype was observed once. V and J are TRBV19 and TRBJ1-3; no reliable D call. Germline assignment: CDR1 LNHDA and CDR2 SQIVND (reference sequence). The CDR3 consists of 16 residues. V lost 3 bases and J lost 0, with 12 bases in between. CDR3 DNA: TGTGCCAGTAGTATTTGGGTCAGAAGCTCTGGAAACACCATATATTTT. It specifies CASSIWVRSSGNTIYF.

The V call is TRBV7-3, the J call TRBJ2-7; D is possibly TRBD2 (5 bases). The CDR3 runs 16 residues. Germline CDR1 SGHTA, CDR2 FQGTGA. Trimming shortened V by 5 bases and J by 3 bases, and 20 bases separated the two germline ends. The chain's CDR3 is CASSPYTSAGVYEQYF. In DNA form, the CDR3 reads TGTGCCAGCAGCCCATATACTAGTGCGGGCGTCTACGAGCAGTACTTC.

V usage is TRBV11-2 and J usage is TRBJ1-2; D might be TRBD1 (5 bases). The V gene's germline CDR1 is SGHAT and CDR2 FQNNGV. This CDR3 is built from 17 residues. V was shortened by 5 bases and J by 0 bases, with 19 bases between the two germline ends. The CDR3 DNA is TGTGCCAGCAGCCCAGGTCTCTCGGGGGTAGCTAACTATGGCTACACCTTC. Amino acid sequence: CASSPGLSGVANYGYTF.

This clonotype turned up a few times. The CDR3 coding sequence is TGCAGCGTTGGAGAGGTTTCACCCCTCCACTTT. Its translation: CSVGEVSPLHF. This rearrangement joins TRBV29-1 to TRBJ1-6, with unresolved D. The CDR3 loop spans 11 amino acids. CDR1 and CDR2 from the germline V gene are SQVTM and ANQGSEA. V lost 4 bases to trimming and J lost 9 bases, with 7 bases between them.

This clonotype was detected ten times or more. The chain recombines TRBV6-5 with TRBJ1-5; 7 bases line up with TRBD1. The CDR3 runs 15 residues. In germline, CDR1 is MNHEY, CDR2 SVGAGI. After removal of 6 bases from V and 4 bases from J, the junction contained 9 bases not matched to a gene. As DNA, the CDR3 is TGTGCCAGCAGCTTAGACAGGGCTGGAAATCAGCCCCAGCATTTT. Translated: CASSLDRAGNQPQHF.

The chain employs TRBV12-3 or TRBV12-4 and TRBJ2-7, with unresolved D. The CDR3 is 12 amino acids. With 5 bases removed from V and 7 bases from J, the gap between germline ends came to 12 bases. CDR3 DNA: TGTGCCAGCAGTGATAGAGAGCGTGAGCAGTACTTC. It yields the protein CASSDREREQYF.

This rearrangement joins TRBV20-1 to TRBJ1-6; TRBD1 matches 9 bases. The V gene end was trimmed by 5 bases and the J gene end by 5 bases; junction bases not matched to a gene: 10. The germline V gene encodes CDR1 DFQATT and CDR2 SNEGSKA (reference sequence). The CDR3 contains 16 residues. For the CDR3, the DNA is TGCAGTGCTCGACCTCCACAGGGGGCAGATAATTCACCCCTCCACTTT. It codes for CSARPPQGADNSPLHF.

This chain connects TRBV12-3 or TRBV12-4 to TRBJ2-5, with 8 bases matching TRBD1. The CDR3 has 13 amino acids. Losses at the gene ends were 6 bases for V and 5 bases for J; bases not matched to a gene: 5. The CDR3 nucleotides are TGTGCCAGCAGCAGGACAGGGCGGGAGACCCAGTACTTC. This encodes CASSRTGRETQYF.

This sequence joins TRBV28 and TRBJ2-5; 8 positions match TRBD1. This CDR3 has 16 amino acids. Germline assignment: CDR1 MDHEN and CDR2 SYDVKM. The ends lost 5 bases at V and 4 bases at J; junction bases unmatched: 12. CDR3 DNA sequence: TGTGCCAGCAGTGCGAACGATCAGGGGGCTGCAGAGACCCAGTACTTC. Its protein product is CASSANDQGAAETQYF.

The genes are TRBV28 and TRBJ1-6, with TRBD1 identical over 7 bases. This CDR3 has 13 residues. The V gene end was trimmed by 6 bases and the J gene end by 10 bases; junction bases not matched to a gene: 6. Germline V gene sequence: CDR1 MDHEN, CDR2 SYDVKM. DNA of the CDR3: TGTGCCAGCAGGGGGACAGAGAAATCACCCCTCCACTTT. Encoded protein: CASRGTEKSPLHF.

V is TRBV10-3 and J is TRBJ2-7; 9 bases are a match to TRBD2. J was trimmed by 0 bases and V by 10 bases; bases with no gene match: 10. Germline V gene lookup returns CDR1 ENHRY and CDR2 SYGVKD. The CDR3 is made up of 15 amino acids. The CDR3 reads CATGGLAGVSYEQYF. For the CDR3, the DNA is TGTGCCACCGGGGGTTTAGCGGGAGTCTCCTACGAGCAGTACTTC.

This clonotype was seen ten or more times. The J gene is TRBJ2-7, the V gene TRBV5-4, with D possibly being TRBD1 (6 bases). This CDR3 region has 17 residues. V was clipped by 1 base and J by 4 bases, with 21 bases between them. Germline CDR1 SGHNT, CDR2 YYREEE (reference sequence). In DNA form, the CDR3 reads TGTGCCAGCAGCTTGTACGGTGGCAGGGGTATCGCATACGAGCAGTACTTC. The encoded protein is CASSLYGGRGIAYEQYF.

In its sample, this clonotype was seen many times. The chain employs TRBV12-3 or TRBV12-4 and TRBJ1-5; maybe TRBD1 (6 bases). The CDR3 length is 14 residues. The V gene lost 6 bases and the J gene lost 3 bases, with 12 bases spanning the gap. The CDR3 DNA reads TGTGCCAGCAGCCCAGGACAGCCCAATCAGCCCCAGCATTTT. Translation gives CASSPGQPNQPQHF.

This clonotype was recorded many times. The genes are TRBV6-5 and TRBJ1-6, with no clear D. CDR1 and CDR2 (germline): MNHEY, SVGAGI. The CDR3 covers 13 residues. Trimming stripped 2 bases from V and 8 bases from J, with 7 bases between. Here the CDR3 reads CASSYVGDSPLHF. CDR3 bases: TGTGCCAGCAGTTACGTTGGGGATTCACCCCTCCACTTT.

About this clonotype: An end of the junction does not agree with germline; a read error may underlie this. CDR3 coding DNA: TGTGCCAGCAGCCCCCATGGGCCGGCCCTAGCCAAAAACATTAAGTACTTC. It specifies CASSPHGPALAKNIKYF. This chain joins TRBV12-3 or TRBV12-4 and TRBJ2-4, with D perhaps matching TRBD2 (5 bases). The CDR3 totals 17 residues.

This clonotype came up many times. The chain employs TRBV7-9 and TRBJ1-2; the D is unclear. Between the trimmed V and J ends, which lost 4 bases and 8 bases, there was a span of 17 bases. Germline V lookup: CDR1 SEHNR, CDR2 FQNEAQ (reference sequence). The CDR3 runs 14 residues. CDR3 protein: CASSSREVWRGYTF. The CDR3 region has the DNA TGTGCCAGCAGCTCACGCGAGGTCTGGCGGGGCTACACCTTC.

The chain recombines TRBV12-5 with TRBJ2-3; D unresolved. The CDR3 consists of 13 residues. The germline CDR1 and CDR2 sequences are LGHNT and FRNRAP. V lost 4 bases and J lost 6, with 11 bases in between. The CDR3 bases are TGTGCTAGTGGTTCCGGAGCCCGGGATACGCAGTATTTT. Its protein is CASGSGARDTQYF. Filled out from reference TRBV12-5 and TRBJ2-3, the complete variable domain reads DARVTQTPRHKVTEMGQEVTMRCQPILGHNTVFWYRQTMMQGLELLAYFRNRAPLDDSGMPKDRFSAEMPDATLATLKIQPSEPRDSAVYFCASGSGARDTQYFGPGTRLTVL.

This clonotype showed up many times. V gene TRBV28 combines with J gene TRBJ2-2, with D possibly being TRBD2 (5 bases). V was clipped by 0 bases and J by 3 bases, with 14 bases between them. Germline loops: CDR1 MDHEN, CDR2 SYDVKM. CDR3 size: 17 residues. The DNA of the CDR3 is TGTGCCAGCAGTTTATGGGTGGGGAGCAGAGACACCGGGGAGCTGTTTTTT. Residues: CASSLWVGSRDTGELFF.

The chain has TRBV3-1 and TRBJ1-2, with D hard to call. CDR1 LGHDT and CDR2 YNNKEL come from the germline V gene (reference sequence). The V end was cut by 2 bases, the J end by 4 bases, with 11 bases between. The CDR3 extends over 14 amino acids. The CDR3 nucleotides are TGTGCCAGCAGCCAAAGTAAGGGAACCTATGGCTACACCTTC. Amino acids: CASSQSKGTYGYTF.

This clonotype occurred many times. The chain links TRBV20-1 to TRBJ2-2; tentative D call: TRBD1 (5 bases). CDR1 is DFQATT, CDR2 SNEGSKA, per germline (reference sequence). V dropped 3 bases and J dropped 8 bases, with 19 bases sitting between them. This CDR3 has 15 amino acids. The CDR3 nucleotides are TGCAGTGCTAGTAGAGTGGACATAGACAATGGGGAGCTGTTTTTT. It encodes CSASRVDIDNGELFF.

The rearrangement joins TRBV19 to TRBJ1-2, with a weak D call TRBD1 (6 bases). CDR1 and CDR2 from the germline V gene are LNHDA and SQIVND (reference sequence). The CDR3 length is 17 residues. The ends were cut back, 0 bases at V and 4 bases at J, with 18 bases in the middle. In nucleotides, the CDR3 is TGTGCCAGTAGTATAGAATATCTCTGGGGGCTCGGCTATGGCTACACCTTC. Its protein product is CASSIEYLWGLGYGYTF.

This clonotype was seen once. The final CDR3 position lacks the conserved phenylalanine or tryptophan, pointing to a likely read error. V usage is TRBV27 and J usage is TRBJ1-2, with D uncertain. The CDR3 covers 14 residues. Germline V CDR1 and CDR2: MNHEY, SMNVEV (reference sequence). Trimming cost V 2 bases and J 5 bases, with 12 bases left between them. The CDR3 DNA reads TGTGCCAGCAGTTTAAACTCCTTTGGATATGGCTACACCTGC. Its translation: CASSLNSFGYGYTC.

This clonotype was recorded at least ten times. This chain connects TRBV5-1 to TRBJ1-2; 8 bases match TRBD1. CDR3 size: 15 residues. The ends lost 3 bases at V and 4 bases at J; junction bases unmatched: 8. The germline CDR1 and CDR2 sequences are SGHRS and YFSETQ. The CDR3 sequence is CASSWGTGRSYGYTF. In DNA, the CDR3 is TGCGCCAGCAGCTGGGGGACAGGCCGTAGCTATGGCTACACCTTC.

At least ten counts were recorded for this clonotype. This sequence joins TRBV19 and TRBJ2-5; 8 nucleotides match TRBD1. Trimming cost V 3 bases and J 7 bases; bases outside gene matches: 4. This CDR3 has 13 residues. The germline V gene has CDR1 LNHDA and CDR2 SQIVND (reference sequence). CDR3 in amino acids: CASSIGTGVTQYF. In DNA form, the CDR3 reads TGTGCCAGTAGTATTGGGACAGGAGTGACCCAGTACTTC.